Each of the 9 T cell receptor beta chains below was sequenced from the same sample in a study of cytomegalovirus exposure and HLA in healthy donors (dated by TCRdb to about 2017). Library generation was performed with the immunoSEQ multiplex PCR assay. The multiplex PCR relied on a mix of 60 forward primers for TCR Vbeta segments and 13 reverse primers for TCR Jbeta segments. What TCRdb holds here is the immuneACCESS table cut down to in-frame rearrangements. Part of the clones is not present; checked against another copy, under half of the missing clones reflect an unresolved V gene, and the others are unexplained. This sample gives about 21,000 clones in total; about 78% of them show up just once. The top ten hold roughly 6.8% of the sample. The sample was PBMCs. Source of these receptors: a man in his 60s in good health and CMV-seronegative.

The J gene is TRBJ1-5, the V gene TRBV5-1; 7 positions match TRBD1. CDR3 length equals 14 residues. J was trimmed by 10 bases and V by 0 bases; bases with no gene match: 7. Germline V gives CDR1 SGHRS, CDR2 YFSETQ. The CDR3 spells CASSLGYRGQPQHF. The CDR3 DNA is TGCGCCAGCAGCTTGGGCTACAGGGGACAACCCCAGCATTTT.

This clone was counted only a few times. Written as DNA, the CDR3 is TGTGCCAGCAGCTTGGCCTTCGGCGGGGGGGCCGTAGATACGCAGTATTTT. It codes for CASSLAFGGGAVDTQYF. The chain uses TRBV5-4 and TRBJ2-3; 9 nucleotides line up with TRBD2. CDR1 and CDR2 from the germline V gene are SGHNT and YYREEE (reference sequence). CDR3 length equals 17 residues. After removal of 0 bases from V and 5 bases from J, the junction contained 10 bases not matched to a gene.

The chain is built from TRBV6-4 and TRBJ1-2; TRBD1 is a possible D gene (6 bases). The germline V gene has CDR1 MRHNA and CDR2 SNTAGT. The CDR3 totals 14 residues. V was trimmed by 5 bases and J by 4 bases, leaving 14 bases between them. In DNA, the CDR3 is TGTGCCAGCAGTCGGGGGGCGGAAAGCTATGGCTACACCTTC. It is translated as CASSRGAESYGYTF.

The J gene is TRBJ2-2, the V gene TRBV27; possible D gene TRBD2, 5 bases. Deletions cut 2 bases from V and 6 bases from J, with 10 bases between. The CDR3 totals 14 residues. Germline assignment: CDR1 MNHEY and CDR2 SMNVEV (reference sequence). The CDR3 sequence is CASSLGETAGELFF. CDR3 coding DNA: TGTGCCAGCAGTTTAGGGGAGACGGCCGGGGAGCTGTTTTTT.

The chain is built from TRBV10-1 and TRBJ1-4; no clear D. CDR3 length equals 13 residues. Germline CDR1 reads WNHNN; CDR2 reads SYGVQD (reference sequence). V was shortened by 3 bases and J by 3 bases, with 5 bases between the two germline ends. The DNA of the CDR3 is TGCGCCAGCAGTGATGGAGCTAATGAAAAACTGTTTTTT. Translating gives CASSDGANEKLFF.

In nucleotides, the CDR3 is TGTGCCAGCAGCCAAGATATCGGGTTGGCTAATGAAAAACTGTTTTTT. Translation gives CASSQDIGLANEKLFF. This rearrangement joins TRBV14 to TRBJ1-4; unclear D gene. The CDR3 is 16 residues long. V lost 0 bases to trimming and J lost 3 bases, with 11 bases between them. Germline V lookup: CDR1 SGHDN, CDR2 FVKESK.

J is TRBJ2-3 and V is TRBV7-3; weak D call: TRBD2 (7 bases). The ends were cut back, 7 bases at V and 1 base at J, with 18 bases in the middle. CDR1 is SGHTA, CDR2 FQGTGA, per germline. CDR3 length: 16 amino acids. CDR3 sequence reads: CASTKGGAVGTDTQYF. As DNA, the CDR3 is TGTGCCAGCACCAAGGGGGGGGCCGTAGGCACAGATACGCAGTATTTT.

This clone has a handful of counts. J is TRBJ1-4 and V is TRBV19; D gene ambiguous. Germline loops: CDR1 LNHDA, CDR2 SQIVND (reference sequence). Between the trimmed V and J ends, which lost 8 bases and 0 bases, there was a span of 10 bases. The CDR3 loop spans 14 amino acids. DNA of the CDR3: TGTGCCAGTTCCTCCTTCGCAACTAATGAAAAACTGTTTTTT. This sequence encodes CASSSFATNEKLFF.

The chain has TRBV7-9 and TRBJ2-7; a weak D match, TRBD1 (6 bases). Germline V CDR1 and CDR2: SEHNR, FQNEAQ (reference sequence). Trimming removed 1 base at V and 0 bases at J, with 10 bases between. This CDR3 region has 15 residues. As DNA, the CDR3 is TGTGCCAGCAGCTTAGAGACACAGGGCTCCTACGAGCAGTACTTC. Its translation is CASSLETQGSYEQYF.